The next 21 T cell receptor beta chains were all read from a single sample in a study of STAT3 mutations in large granular lymphocyte leukemia. Points from the study as a whole: At least one immunodominant TCR beta clonotype appeared in every T-cell large granular lymphocyte leukemia patient.

Profiled with immunoSEQ multiplex PCR; TCRdb holds only in-frame clones, not every one. The sample comprises about 9,300 clones, approximately 88% of which are singletons, and approximately 88% rests with the top ten. No antigens are known for them. Material for sequencing was peripheral blood mononuclear cells. The receptors come from a man aged 80 or over with T-cell large granular lymphocyte leukemia. Some clones in this sample may be carry-over from other donors' samples.

V is TRBV7-9 and J is TRBJ2-3, with D hard to call. The V end was cut by 5 bases, the J end by 0 bases, with 18 bases between. Germline CDR1 is SEHNR and CDR2 is FQNEAQ (reference sequence). CDR3 length equals 17 residues. DNA of the CDR3: TGTGCCAGCAGCGGAAACGGGCCCTACGGGAGCACAGATACGCAGTATTTT. Protein product: CASSGNGPYGSTDTQYF.

The rearrangement links TRBV30 to TRBJ2-7; D perhaps matches TRBD1 (6 bases). Germline values: CDR1 GTSNPN, CDR2 SVGIG (reference sequence). The germline V and J ends were trimmed by 5 bases and 2 bases, with 16 bases remaining between them. CDR3 length: 14 residues. The CDR3 loop reads CAWGPGTLTYEQYF. The CDR3 DNA reads TGTGCCTGGGGGCCCGGGACACTGACCTACGAGCAGTACTTC.

This chain uses TRBV4-3 with TRBJ1-6; 7 bases align to TRBD1. Trimming took 0 bases from V and 6 from J; bases not matched to a gene: 11. The germline V gene has CDR1 LGHNA and CDR2 YSLEER. This CDR3 spans 18 amino acids. CDR3 DNA: TGCGCCAGCAGCCAAGATTTAAACCCCGGGACAGTTAATTCACCCCTCCACTTT. The encoded protein is CASSQDLNPGTVNSPLHF.

The chain employs TRBV9 and TRBJ1-1; D is perhaps TRBD1 (5 bases). The CDR3 is 15 residues long. Germline CDR1 reads SGDLS; CDR2 reads YYNGEE. Trimming pared 2 bases from V and 11 bases from J, leaving 22 bases between. The CDR3 DNA follows: TGTGCCAGCAGCGTGTCAGGGACGTCGGTAGCTGGGGCTTTCTTT. This sequence encodes CASSVSGTSVAGAFF. Complete variable domain (other parts from reference TRBV9 and TRBJ1-1): DSGVTQTPKHLITATGQRVTLRCSPRSGDLSVYWYQQSLDQGLQFLIQYYNGEERAKGNILERFSAQQFPDLHSELNLSSLELGDSALYFCASSVSGTSVAGAFFGQGTRLTVV.

The V call is TRBV28, the J call TRBJ1-2; 8 bases are shared with TRBD1. V trimming: 5 bases; J trimming: 2 bases; junction bases outside the gene matches: 7. The CDR3 spans 15 residues. The germline V gene has CDR1 MDHEN and CDR2 SYDVKM. The chain's CDR3 is CASSEPGGINYGYTF. CDR3 DNA sequence: TGTGCCAGCAGTGAACCAGGGGGCATAAACTATGGCTACACCTTC.

The chain employs TRBV29-1 and TRBJ1-1; D remains unclear. The germline gives CDR1 SQVTM, CDR2 ANQGSEA. V was shortened by 0 bases and J by 4 bases, with 6 bases between the two germline ends. The CDR3 has 12 amino acids. The CDR3 coding sequence is TGCAGCGTTGAAGATACGGGCACTGAAGCTTTCTTT. It yields the protein CSVEDTGTEAFF.

The rearrangement joins TRBV5-1 to TRBJ1-1, with D possibly matching TRBD1 (5 bases). From germline, CDR1 is SGHRS and CDR2 YFSETQ. CDR3 length: 14 amino acids. V lost 3 bases and J 1 base, leaving 10 bases between the germline ends. The CDR3: CASSSHGANTEAFF. The DNA of the CDR3 is TGCGCCAGCAGCTCGCATGGGGCGAACACTGAAGCTTTCTTT.

This clone has just a few counts. The chain has TRBV6-5 and TRBJ1-6, with TRBD1 as a possible D gene (5 bases). This CDR3 contains 15 residues. CDR1 and CDR2 from the germline V gene are MNHEY and SVGAGI. Trimming stripped 2 bases from V and 9 bases from J, with 14 bases between. The CDR3 sequence: CASSYQAGLVSPLHF. DNA for the CDR3: TGTGCCAGCAGTTACCAGGCAGGGTTGGTTTCACCCCTCCACTTT.

V usage is TRBV7-2 and J usage is TRBJ2-3; D is uncertain. CDR3 size: 15 residues. Deletions cut 0 bases from V and 1 base from J, with 8 bases between. Germline V gene lookup returns CDR1 SGHTA and CDR2 FQGNSA. CDR3 in amino acids: CASSLAGFGTDTQYF. The CDR3 DNA is TGTGCCAGCAGCTTAGCGGGGTTCGGCACAGATACGCAGTATTTT.

The chain links TRBV30 to TRBJ1-1; D might be TRBD1 (6 bases). CDR3 length equals 13 residues. Trimming took off 2 bases at V and 1 base at J, with 8 bases between the two ends. Germline CDR1 reads GTSNPN; CDR2 reads SVGIG (reference sequence). The CDR3 nucleotides are TGTGCCTGGAGTTCACAGGGGAACACTGAAGCTTTCTTT. Translation gives CAWSSQGNTEAFF.

This chain links TRBV18 with TRBJ1-4, with a weak D call TRBD1 (5 bases). The CDR3 runs 18 residues. V lost 3 bases and J lost 2, with 19 bases in between. CDR1 and CDR2 from the germline V gene are KGHSH and LQKENI. CDR3 in DNA: TGTGCCAGCTCACCGAACAGGCCGGGGTTTGGTACTAATGAAAAACTGTTTTTT. Encoded protein: CASSPNRPGFGTNEKLFF. The full variable domain, completed using reference TRBV18 and TRBJ1-4, is NAGVMQNPRHLVRRRGQEARLRCSPMKGHSHVYWYRQLPEEGLKFMVYLQKENIIDESGMPKERFSAEFPKEGPSILRIQQVVRGDSAAYFCASSPNRPGFGTNEKLFFGSGTQLSVL.

The chain joins TRBV7-8 to TRBJ2-5; TRBD2 agrees at 7 bases. The CDR3 consists of 15 residues. V was clipped by 1 base and J by 5 bases; unmatched bases: 7. Germline-derived CDR1 and CDR2 are SGHVS and FQNEAQ. The CDR3 sequence is CASSLGGGGTETQYF. CDR3 DNA: TGTGCCAGCAGCTTAGGGGGGGGAGGAACCGAGACCCAGTACTTC.

The CDR3 reads CARSLWTGNGSNQPQHF. DNA for the CDR3: TGTGCCAGAAGCTTGTGGACAGGGAACGGGAGCAATCAGCCCCAGCATTTT. J is TRBJ1-5 and V is TRBV5-3; 8 positions match TRBD1. TRBV5-3 is marked as an open reading frame, function uncertain. V lost 1 base, J lost 1 base, and 7 bases stayed unmatched. This CDR3 is 17 amino acids long.

The CDR3: CARSTSTGHGLAGRYEQYF. The CDR3 DNA is TGTGCCAGAAGCACCTCGACAGGTCACGGACTAGCGGGGAGATACGAGCAGTACTTC. The rearrangement uses TRBV5-3 and TRBJ2-7; TRBD2 matches at 12 bases. TRBV5-3 is flagged as an ORF with uncertain function. After removal of 4 bases from V and 4 bases from J, the junction contained 18 bases not matched to a gene. The CDR3 runs to 19 residues.

The J gene is TRBJ1-2, the V gene TRBV7-9; D gene ambiguous. Trimming stripped 4 bases from V and 4 bases from J, with 10 bases between. CDR3 length equals 13 residues. Germline V CDR1 and CDR2: SEHNR, FQNEAQ (reference sequence). The CDR3 coding sequence is TGTGCCAGCAGCTCAGACGGGGTCTATGGCTACACCTTC. Translated: CASSSDGVYGYTF.

The gene calls are TRBV23-1 and TRBJ1-2, with D perhaps TRBD1 (5 bases). TRBV23-1 is filed as an ORF, its function uncertain. CDR3 size: 13 residues. Trimming took 8 bases from V and 3 from J, leaving 13 bases between them. Written as DNA, the CDR3 is TGCGCCAGCCCACGAAGGGACCACTATGGCTACACCTTC. Translation: CASPRRDHYGYTF.

The chain recombines TRBV25-1 with TRBJ1-3; D perhaps matches TRBD1 (5 bases). Germline assignment: CDR1 MGHDK and CDR2 SYGVNS. This CDR3 is built from 14 residues. V lost 6 bases and J 0 bases, leaving 9 bases between the germline ends. CDR3: CASSPDTSGNTIYF. In DNA, the CDR3 is TGTGCCAGCAGCCCGGACACCTCTGGAAACACCATATATTTT.

This clone was recorded once. Compared with germline, one end of the junction differs, possibly owing to a read error. The genes are TRBV5-4 and TRBJ1-4; D gene unclear. Germline assignment: CDR1 SGHNT and CDR2 YYREEE (reference sequence). The CDR3 totals 14 residues. CDR3 sequence reads: CASTLGRSNEKLFF. CDR3 coding DNA: TGTGCCAGCACCTTGGGCAGGAGTAATGAAAAACTGTTTTTT.

In its sample, this clone was seen once. J is TRBJ1-6 and V is TRBV15, with no clear D. Trimming stripped 0 bases from V and 10 bases from J, with 13 bases between. The germline V gene has CDR1 LNHNV and CDR2 YYDKDF (reference sequence). The CDR3 has 15 residues. The chain's CDR3 is CATSRDAAGGSPLHF. The DNA of the CDR3 is TGTGCCACCAGCAGAGATGCGGCCGGAGGATCACCCCTCCACTTT.

This clone occurred a few times. V usage is TRBV30 and J usage is TRBJ1-3, with D maybe TRBD1 (6 bases). The V gene lost 3 bases and the J gene lost 0 bases, with 9 bases spanning the gap. The CDR3 totals 14 residues. Per germline, CDR1 GTSNPN and CDR2 SVGIG (reference sequence). The CDR3 region is CAWRNRASGNTIYF. The CDR3 nucleotides are TGTGCCTGGAGAAACAGGGCCTCTGGAAACACCATATATTTT.

This chain links TRBV7-9 with TRBJ1-2; no reliable D call. The CDR3 has 14 residues. The V end lost 3 bases, the J end lost 4 bases, and 12 bases lay between the germline ends. The germline CDR1 and CDR2 sequences are SEHNR and FQNEAQ (reference sequence). The CDR3 nucleotides read TGTGCCAGCAGCTTCCCTATAGAGTCCTATGGCTACACCTTC. It translates to CASSFPIESYGYTF.